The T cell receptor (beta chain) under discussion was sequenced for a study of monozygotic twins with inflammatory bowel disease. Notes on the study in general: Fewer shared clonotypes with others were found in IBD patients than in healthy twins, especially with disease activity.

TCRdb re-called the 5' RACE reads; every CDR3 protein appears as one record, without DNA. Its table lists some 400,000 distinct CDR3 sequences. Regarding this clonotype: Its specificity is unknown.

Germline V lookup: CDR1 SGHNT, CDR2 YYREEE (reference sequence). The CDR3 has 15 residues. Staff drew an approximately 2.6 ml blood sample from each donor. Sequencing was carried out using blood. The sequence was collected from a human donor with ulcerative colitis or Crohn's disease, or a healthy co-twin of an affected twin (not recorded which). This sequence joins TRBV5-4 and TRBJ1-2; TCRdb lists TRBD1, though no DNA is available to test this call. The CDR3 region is CASSPTTVANYGYTF.